This entry describes one T cell receptor beta chain. The antigen is not known. Researchers ran the PCR with 60 Vbeta and 13 Jbeta primers. TCRdb's table, derived via immunoSEQ multiplex PCR, lists solely in-frame clones and lacks some. The table includes fewer than 80,000 clones, 79% detected once. CDR1 is SGHNT and CDR2 is YENEEA in the germline V gene. The CDR3 length is 14 residues. Trimming removed 0 bases at V and 4 bases at J, with 8 bases between. Donors counted as nominally healthy when sampled, yet unrecorded immune exposures were likely. This sample was taken from a study of cytomegalovirus exposure and HLA in healthy donors. About the research overall: Among 150 million to 200 million T cells, an earlier analysis found 117 million unique TCR beta sequences.

General study points: When a later analysis compared HLA-associated TCR beta chains with equally common others, the HLA-associated chains turned out to be more clonally expanded and to have lower generation probabilities.

Material: PBMCs. The receptor was derived from a man younger than 45 in good health and CMV-seronegative. The V and J genes are TRBV11-3 and TRBJ2-3; D is undetermined. The CDR3 here is CASSLEARSDTQYF. DNA of the CDR3: TGTGCCAGCAGCTTAGAAGCTCGCTCAGATACGCAGTATTTT.